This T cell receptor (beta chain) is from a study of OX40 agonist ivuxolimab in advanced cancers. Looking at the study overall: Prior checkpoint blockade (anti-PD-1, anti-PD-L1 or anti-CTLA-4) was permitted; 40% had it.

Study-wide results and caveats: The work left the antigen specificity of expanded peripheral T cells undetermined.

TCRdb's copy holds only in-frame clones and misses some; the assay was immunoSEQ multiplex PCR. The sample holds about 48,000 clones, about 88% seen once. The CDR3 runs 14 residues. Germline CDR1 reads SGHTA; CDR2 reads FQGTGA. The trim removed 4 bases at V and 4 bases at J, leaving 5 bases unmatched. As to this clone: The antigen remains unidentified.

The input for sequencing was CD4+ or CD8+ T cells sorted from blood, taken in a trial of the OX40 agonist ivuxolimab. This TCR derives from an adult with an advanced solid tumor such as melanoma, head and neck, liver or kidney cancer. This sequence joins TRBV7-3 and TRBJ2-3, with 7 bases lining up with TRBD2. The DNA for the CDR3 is TGTGCCAGCAGCTCTGGGAGGGCCCCAGATACGCAGTATTTT. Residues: CASSSGRAPDTQYF.